These T cell receptor beta chains were read from a single sample in a study of low-dose radiotherapy and immunotherapy resistance in tumors. TCRdb re-derived calls from the reads in MiXCR, one entry per CDR3 protein. The table lists more than 50,000 distinct CDR3 sequences, around a quarter of them singletons. The input for sequencing was PBMCs, taken before treatment. These receptors were taken from a male donor with rectosigmoid adenocarcinoma. Both conserved end residues are part of each CDR3. D genes are given only for firm matches. Clone size is not always given. Where it is, it says once, few, many or a class for expanded clones.

>TRBJ2-3|TRBV7-9|many|NA
TGTGCCAGCAGCTTCAACACAGATACGCAGTATTTT
CASSFNTDTQYF
>TRBJ2-2|TRBV7-9|NA|TRBD1
TGTGCCAGCAGCACGTCCGGGACAGGGGCAGCCGGGGAGCTGTTTTTT
CASSTSGTGAAGELFF
>TRBJ2-2|TRBV29-1|many|NA
TGCAGCGCCCTGGCTAGATCTGGGGAGCTGTTTTTT
CSALARSGELFF
>TRBJ1-5|TRBV28|many|TRBD1
TGTGCCAGCAGTTCGGCGGACAGGGGATGGTTTGATCAGCCCCAGCATTTT
CASSSADRGWFDQPQHF
>TRBJ2-1|TRBV28|few|NA
TGTGCCAGCAGTCCCCCGAGAAGGGACAATGAGCAGTTCTTC
CASSPPRRDNEQFF
>TRBJ1-1|TRBV11-2|NA|TRBD1
TGTGCCAGCAGCTCTCGACAGGGGATGAACACTGAAGCTTTCTTT
CASSSRQGMNTEAFF
>TRBJ2-7|TRBV5-4|NA|TRBD1
TGTGCCAGCAGCTTGGCCGGGACAGAAGCATACGAGCAGTACTTC
CASSLAGTEAYEQYF
>TRBJ2-3|TRBV28|many|NA
TGTGCCAGCACGCCTTACAGGGTAAACACAGATACGCAGTATTTT
CASTPYRVNTDTQYF
>TRBJ2-5|TRBV12-3/TRBV12-4|many|NA
TGTGCCAGCAGTTTGGAGGGACAGATACAAGAGACCCAGTACTTC
CASSLEGQIQETQYF
>TRBJ2-7|TRBV12-3/TRBV12-4|medium-sized|TRBD1
TGTGCCAGCAGGGAATCTGGACAGGGGAACGAGCAGTACTTC
CASRESGQGNEQYF
>TRBJ2-7|TRBV28|NA|NA
TGTGCCAGCACCCTAGCTGGTTACGGCTACGAGCAGTACTTC
CASTLAGYGYEQYF
>TRBJ2-1|TRBV7-3|many|TRBD2
TGTGCCAGCAGCTTAACACATGAGAGCGGGACTCGATTCTTC
CASSLTHESGTRFF
>TRBJ2-3|TRBV18|NA|NA
TGTGCCAGCTCACCATCGGGGGCACGTCTCACAGATACGCAGTATTTT
CASSPSGARLTDTQYF
>TRBJ2-7|TRBV7-2|NA|TRBD2
TGTGCCAGCAGCTTAAGGACTAGCGGGATCATACCCGCTAACCGGAACTACGAGCAGTACTTC
CASSLRTSGIIPANRNYEQYF
>TRBJ1-5|TRBV7-9|many|TRBD1
TGTGCCAGCAGCCCTAGGGGAGGGGGCCTTGAGCCCCAGCATTTT
CASSPRGGGLEPQHF
>TRBJ2-1|TRBV5-5|many|NA
TGTGCCAGCAGCTTGGTAGGGGATCTAGGAAATGAGCAGTTCTTC
CASSLVGDLGNEQFF
>TRBJ2-2|TRBV5-1|many|NA
TGCGCCAGCAGCTTGGTGGTAGGGGCGAACACCGGGGAGCTGTTTTTT
CASSLVVGANTGELFF
>TRBJ2-7|TRBV2|many|NA
TGTGCCAGCAGTCCCTCAGGGGCCGACGAGCAGTACTTC
CASSPSGADEQYF
>TRBJ2-1|TRBV18|many|NA
TGTGCCAGCTCACCAAATAACAATGAGCAGTTCTTC
CASSPNNNEQFF
>TRBJ2-3|TRBV6-1|NA|NA
TGTGCCAGCAGTGAGGGGGCCCCTTGGGATACGCAGTATTTT
CASSEGAPWDTQYF
>TRBJ2-1|TRBV2|many|NA
TGTGCCAGCGGGGACGGCTACAATGAGCAGTTCTTC
CASGDGYNEQFF
>TRBJ1-5|TRBV6-2/TRBV6-3|many|NA
TGTGCCAGCAGACATATCGGGACTTTAGAGCCCCAGCATTTT
CASRHIGTLEPQHF
>TRBJ2-7|TRBV10-2|many|NA
TGCGCCAGCAGTGCTTGGGGGGCCTACGAGCAGTACTTC
CASSAWGAYEQYF
>TRBJ2-7|TRBV7-8|many|TRBD2
TGTGCCAGCAGCTTAGAGGGGACTAGCGGGAGGGGCTACGAGCAGTACTTC
CASSLEGTSGRGYEQYF
>TRBJ1-4|TRBV28|NA|TRBD1
TGTGCCAGCACTCTACAGGGGGCCGCCGTGGAAAAACTGTTTTTT
CASTLQGAAVEKLFF
>TRBJ2-3|TRBV10-3|many|TRBD2
TGTGCCATCAGTGATGTGGCTAGCGGGGGAGATACGCAGTATTTT
CAISDVASGGDTQYF
>TRBJ2-7|TRBV6-1|many|TRBD1
TGTGCCAGCAGCCAGGGGGCCTACGAGCAGTACTTC
CASSQGAYEQYF
>TRBJ2-1|TRBV2|NA|NA
TGTGCCAGCAGTGAAGTCGTCCAGCAGTTCTTC
CASSEVVQQFF
>TRBJ2-3|TRBV3-1|many|NA
TGTGCCAGCAGCCCCGAAATCCTCCGCACAGATACGCAGTATTTT
CASSPEILRTDTQYF
>TRBJ1-5|TRBV19|many|TRBD1
TGTGCCAGTAGTGGGGGACAGGGAGATCAGCCCCAGCATTTT
CASSGGQGDQPQHF
>TRBJ2-1|TRBV3-1|NA|NA
TGTGCCAGCAGCTTGGACGGGGGAGGCTACAATGAGCAGTTCTTC
CASSLDGGGYNEQFF
>TRBJ2-4|TRBV6-2/TRBV6-3|many|NA
TGTGCCAGCAGGACCCAGGAGGGGGGAAACATTCAGTACTTC
CASRTQEGGNIQYF
>TRBJ2-7|TRBV3-1|few|TRBD1
TGTGCCAGCAGCCAGGATCCGGGACAGGGGCCAAGGAGCTCCTACGAGCAGTACTTC
CASSQDPGQGPRSSYEQYF
>TRBJ1-4|TRBV7-9|many|NA
TGTGCCAGCAGCCCACGACGTCGGCAGGGACTTGATCGAGGGGAAAAACTGTTTTTT
CASSPRRRQGLDRGEKLFF
>TRBJ1-4|TRBV7-6|many|NA
TGTGCCAGCAGCCGAGGCCCGGAGGCTAATGAAAAACTGTTTTTT
CASSRGPEANEKLFF
>TRBJ2-1|TRBV27|NA|NA
TGTGCCAGCAGTTCAATGGGGGTTGGCCCTAACAATGAGCAGTTCTTC
CASSSMGVGPNNEQFF
>TRBJ2-1|TRBV7-2|many|TRBD2
TGTGCCAGCAGGGGGGGACTACATAACAATGAGCAGTTCTTC
CASRGGLHNNEQFF
>TRBJ2-7|TRBV20-1|NA|NA
TGCAGTGCTAGAGATTTGGGAACCTACGAGCAGTACTTC
CSARDLGTYEQYF
>TRBJ2-7|TRBV9|medium-sized|TRBD1
TGTGCCAGCACCTTGACAGGGACAGGCGACGAGCAGTACTTC
CASTLTGTGDEQYF
>TRBJ1-2|TRBV6-6|many|NA
TGTGCCAGCAGTTACTCGGGACACGGCTACACCTTC
CASSYSGHGYTF
>TRBJ1-5|TRBV6-6|many|TRBD1
TGTGCCAGCAGTTGGGCCGGGACAGACCATCAGCCCCAGCATTTT
CASSWAGTDHQPQHF
>TRBJ1-3|TRBV7-9|NA|TRBD1
TGTGCCAGCAGCGCAAGTGGCGGGACAGGGGGCACCTCTGGAAACACCATATATTTT
CASSASGGTGGTSGNTIYF
>TRBJ2-1|TRBV12-3/TRBV12-4|many|NA
TGTGCCAGCAGCCGCGGGGGCGCAGACAATGAGCAGTTCTTC
CASSRGGADNEQFF
>TRBJ2-2|TRBV11-1|many|NA
TGTGCCAGCAGCCGGCGGACGGATCTGAACACCGGGGAGCTGTTTTTT
CASSRRTDLNTGELFF
>TRBJ1-5|TRBV30|many|NA
TGTGCCTGGAGTACCGGGTCCAATCAGCCCCAGCATTTT
CAWSTGSNQPQHF
>TRBJ2-2|TRBV7-2|few|NA
TGTGCCAGCAGCGCCCAGAAATACACCGGGGAGCTGTTTTTT
CASSAQKYTGELFF